This T cell receptor (beta chain) was retrieved from a study of tumor and adjacent non-tumor tissue in lung cancer. General observations from the study: In normal lung, the top 100 clones were significantly more dominant than in tumor. Significantly higher TCR diversity was found in tumor than normal lung.

No cell sorting was done before RNA was extracted from the tissue. More than 3 cm separated this lung sample from the edge of the tumor. Donors were chemotherapy-naive, newly diagnosed lung cancer surgical patients in China, August–late 2014. Germline assignment: CDR1 SEHNR and CDR2 FQNEAQ (reference sequence). Trimming took 3 bases from V and 8 from J; bases not matched to a gene: 8. CDR3 length equals 15 residues. This clonotype showed up just a few times. The antigen remains undetermined. Three rounds of nested PCR, following a modified ARM-PCR protocol, produced the TCRbeta library. TCRdb independently ran MiXCR on the multiplex PCR reads; one entry per CDR3 protein. The sample holds tens of thousands of distinct CDR3 sequences, 61% seen once.

The chain links TRBV7-9 to TRBJ2-1, with 9 bases lining up with TRBD2. This TCR was recovered from a man in his 70s with non-small cell lung cancer. The sample comprised distant non-tumor lung tissue. The CDR3 DNA follows: TGTGCCAGCAGCTTTGGCGGGAGGGGGGCTCATGAGCAGTTCTTC. Its translation is CASSFGGRGAHEQFF.